This TCR beta chain was sequenced during a study of T cell repertoires in cytomegalovirus infection (dated by TCRdb to the late 2010s). Regarding the complete study: The peptide stimulations were aimed at well-studied HLA-B-restricted epitopes as well as recently identified HLA-C-restricted CMV epitopes, whose presentation resists viral immunomodulation. Because public TCR beta signatures pointed to carriage of CMV infection together with the matching HLA type, the HLA type of each donor mattered for the analysis. Overall study outcomes, separate from this receptor: In both this cohort and an independent cohort of 300 to 450 donors, the cumulative frequency of public TCR beta family members distinguished carriers of CMV infection plus the relevant HLA type. The ex vivo response was dominated by HLA-C-restricted CMV-specific TCR beta clonotypes, which also provided the single most frequent clonotype in two of eight donors.

In light of the paper, this sample's treatment or condition label describes: in vitro stimulation with specific CMV peptide epitopes to enrich CMV-specific T cells. In the germline V gene, CDR1 corresponds to SGHVS and CDR2 to FQNEAQ. Trimming leaves V shorter by 2 bases and J shorter by 8 bases, with the junction holding 9 bases beyond the gene matches. The CDR3 goes from the cysteine to the phenylalanine over 15 residues. Solely the CDR3 DNA is kept, with 45 bases framed from the first base. The sequencer was an Illumina HiSeq 1500. The raw public data were reprocessed by TCRdb itself: fastp quality trimming at Q25, MiXCR clonotype calling, in-frame beta chains only. Identical CDR3 protein sequences are pooled into one entry, listed with their most common genes and DNA. This sample holds some 200,000 distinct CDR3 sequences; roughly 34% were observed only once. The top ten hold 59% of the sample.

This clonotype was detected a few times. Its antigen remains undetermined. Base qualities are not recorded, but no much larger clone differs from it by a single base. The input for sequencing was CD8+ T cells from cultured PBMCs, taken from culture after CMV antigen stimulation. The clonotype originates from a human donor in good health (CMV status not recorded). Some clones in this sample may be carry-over from other donors' samples. The V and J genes are TRBV7-8 and TRBJ1-2, with 9 central nucleotides matching TRBD1. The CDR3: CASSLTGQGIEGYTF. The bases are TGTGCCAGCAGCTTAACGGGACAGGGTATTGAGGGCTACACCTTC. Joined to the reference TRBV7-8 and TRBJ1-2 proteins, this CDR3 gives the full variable domain: GAGVSQSPRYKVAKRGQDVALRCDPISGHVSLFWYQQALGQGPEFLTYFQNEAQLDKSGLPSDRFFAERPEGSVSTLKIQRTQQEDSAVYLCASSLTGQGIEGYTFGSGTRLTVV.